This T cell receptor (beta chain) is drawn from a study of T cell changes during pregnancy in multiple sclerosis. Method: immunoSEQ multiplex PCR; TCRdb's copy keeps in-frame clones and lacks some. The table lists tens of thousands of clones, approximately 90% of them singletons. This CDR3 has 16 amino acids. J was trimmed by 7 bases and V by 1 base; bases with no gene match: 9. Germline V gene lookup returns CDR1 SGHNT and CDR2 YYREEE (reference sequence). This sequence joins TRBV5-4 and TRBJ2-4; 9 bases fit TRBD1. The input for sequencing was CD4+ T cells from peripheral blood mononuclear cells, taken before pregnancy. The TCR originated in a female donor with multiple sclerosis, enrolled in a pregnancy study. The CDR3 reads CASSLPQGAGGNIQYF. CDR3 DNA: TGTGCCAGCAGCTTGCCACAGGGGGCCGGTGGCAACATTCAGTACTTC.